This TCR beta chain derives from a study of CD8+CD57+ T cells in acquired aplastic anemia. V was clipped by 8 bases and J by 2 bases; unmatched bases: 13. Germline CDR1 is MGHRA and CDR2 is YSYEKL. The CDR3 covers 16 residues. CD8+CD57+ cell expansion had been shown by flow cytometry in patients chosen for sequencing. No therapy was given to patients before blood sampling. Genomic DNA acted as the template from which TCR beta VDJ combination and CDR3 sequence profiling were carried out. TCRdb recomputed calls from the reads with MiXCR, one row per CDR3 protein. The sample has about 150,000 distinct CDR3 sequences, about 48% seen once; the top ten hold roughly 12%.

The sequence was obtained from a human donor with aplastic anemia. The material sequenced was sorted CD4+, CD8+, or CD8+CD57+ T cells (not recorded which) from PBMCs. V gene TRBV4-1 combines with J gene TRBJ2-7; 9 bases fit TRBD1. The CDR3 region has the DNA TGCGCCAGCGGCCTGGGACCGGACAGGGGTACCTACGAGCAGTACTTC. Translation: CASGLGPDRGTYEQYF.